This T cell receptor (beta chain) was identified in a study of shared clonotypes between healthy human individuals. As concerns this clone: Its antigen is not identified.

Study results and caveats: Naive subsets generally had larger estimated richness than memory subsets.

Positively selected for CCR7, the CD45RO-negative cells used as naive CD8 cells excluded terminally differentiated effector memory CD45RA+ cells. Donors comprised only Caucasian adults living in Nashville, Tennessee. Template for every sorted-subset replicate PCR totaled around 210 ng DNA, some 30,000 T cell genomes. Sequencing used immunoSEQ multiplex PCR; TCRdb keeps in-frame clones, though not all of them. Of hundreds of thousands of clones in the sample, roughly 98% were seen once. CDR1 KGHSH and CDR2 LQKENI come from the germline V gene. Trimming left V 0 bases short and J 1 base short, with 12 bases between. The CDR3 totals 16 residues.

The chain has TRBV18 and TRBJ1-1, with D unclear. This receptor was identified in a man younger than 40 in good health. Sequenced material: naive CD8+ T cells sorted from blood. CDR3 coding DNA: TGTGCCAGCTCACCACCGACGCGGATGGGGAACACTGAAGCTTTCTTT. Protein sequence: CASSPPTRMGNTEAFF. Looking up the rest from reference TRBV18 and TRBJ1-1 gives the full variable domain: NAGVMQNPRHLVRRRGQEARLRCSPMKGHSHVYWYRQLPEEGLKFMVYLQKENIIDESGMPKERFSAEFPKEGPSILRIQQVVRGDSAAYFCASSPPTRMGNTEAFFGQGTRLTVV.